The rows below give T cell receptor beta chains drawn from one sample of a study of shared clonotypes between healthy human individuals. Clones were read by immunoSEQ multiplex PCR, and TCRdb kept only the in-frame ones, dropping some. The table records about 1 million clones, around 75% of them present only once. The sequencing input was memory CD4+ T cells sorted from blood. The source of these receptors is a man aged 18 to 29 in good health. Both conserved end residues are part of each CDR3. D genes are given only for firm matches. Rows may omit the clone size; those that give it use once, few, many or a size class.

d_gene: TRBD1
abundance: once
j_gene: TRBJ2-5
v_gene: TRBV19
CDR3aa: CASGSQGGETQYF
CDR3nt: TGTGCCAGTGGCTCACAGGGGGGAGAGACCCAGTACTTC

d_gene: TRBD1
abundance: -
j_gene: TRBJ1-4
v_gene: TRBV5-1
CDR3aa: CASSGQGVNEKLFF
CDR3nt: TGCGCCAGCAGTGGGCAGGGGGTTAATGAAAAACTGTTTTTT

d_gene: TRBD1
abundance: -
j_gene: TRBJ1-2
v_gene: TRBV27
CDR3aa: CASSSRGVYGYTF
CDR3nt: TGTGCCAGCAGCTCCAGGGGGGTGTATGGCTACACCTTC

d_gene: -
abundance: few
j_gene: TRBJ1-1
v_gene: TRBV30
CDR3aa: CAWKKGGLNTEAFF
CDR3nt: TGTGCCTGGAAAAAAGGGGGATTGAACACTGAAGCTTTCTTT

d_gene: -
abundance: -
j_gene: TRBJ2-3
v_gene: TRBV10-2
CDR3aa: CASSNPATGKYF
CDR3nt: TGCGCCAGCAGTAACCCAGCAACTGGGAAGTATTTT

d_gene: TRBD2
abundance: -
j_gene: TRBJ2-3
v_gene: TRBV5-6
CDR3aa: CASSSTSGDTDTQYF
CDR3nt: TGTGCCAGCAGCTCCACCAGCGGGGACACAGATACGCAGTATTTT

d_gene: TRBD2
abundance: -
j_gene: TRBJ2-4
v_gene: TRBV10-3
CDR3aa: CAISERSSGVAKNIQYF
CDR3nt: TGTGCCATCAGTGAGAGGTCTAGCGGAGTAGCCAAAAACATTCAGTACTTC

d_gene: TRBD1
abundance: -
j_gene: TRBJ1-5
v_gene: TRBV9
CDR3aa: CASSPGTGAYNQPQHF
CDR3nt: TGTGCCAGCAGCCCGGGGACAGGGGCCTACAATCAGCCCCAGCATTTT

d_gene: TRBD2
abundance: -
j_gene: TRBJ2-5
v_gene: TRBV4-1
CDR3aa: CASKPLAGGTETQYF
CDR3nt: TGCGCCAGCAAACCTCTAGCGGGAGGGACCGAGACCCAGTACTTC

d_gene: -
abundance: -
j_gene: TRBJ2-3
v_gene: TRBV7-2
CDR3aa: CASSSARQASADTQYF
CDR3nt: TGTGCCAGCAGCTCTGCACGACAGGCCTCCGCAGATACGCAGTATTTT

d_gene: TRBD2
abundance: -
j_gene: TRBJ2-4
v_gene: TRBV6-5
CDR3aa: CASRTGLDPKNIQYF
CDR3nt: TGTGCCAGCAGAACGGGACTAGACCCCAAAAACATTCAGTACTTC

d_gene: TRBD1
abundance: -
j_gene: TRBJ1-6
v_gene: TRBV18
CDR3aa: CASSLAHGQGNSPLHF
CDR3nt: TGTGCCAGCTCACTAGCCCATGGACAGGGGAACTCACCCCTCCACTTT

d_gene: -
abundance: -
j_gene: TRBJ2-3
v_gene: TRBV28
CDR3aa: CASSQPTDTQYF
CDR3nt: TGTGCCAGCAGTCAACCAACAGATACGCAGTATTTT

d_gene: TRBD1
abundance: -
j_gene: TRBJ2-7
v_gene: TRBV6-1
CDR3aa: CASSDRDRGSYEQYF
CDR3nt: TGTGCCAGCAGTGACCGTGACAGGGGGTCCTACGAGCAGTACTTC

d_gene: -
abundance: -
j_gene: TRBJ1-2
v_gene: TRBV21-1
CDR3aa: CASRTGTAYGPFYGYTF
CDR3nt: TGTGCCAGCAGGACCGGGACAGCATATGGCCCATTCTATGGCTACACCTTC

d_gene: -
abundance: -
j_gene: TRBJ2-3
v_gene: TRBV7-2
CDR3aa: CASTTLSDTQYF
CDR3nt: TGTGCCAGCACAACATTATCAGATACGCAGTATTTT

d_gene: -
abundance: few
j_gene: TRBJ2-7
v_gene: TRBV19
CDR3aa: CASSNRVSYEQYF
CDR3nt: TGTGCCAGTAGTAACAGGGTCTCCTACGAGCAGTACTTC

d_gene: TRBD1
abundance: -
j_gene: TRBJ1-2
v_gene: TRBV7-2
CDR3aa: CASSGRDRAYGYTF
CDR3nt: TGTGCCAGCAGCGGCCGGGACAGGGCCTATGGCTACACCTTC

d_gene: -
abundance: once
j_gene: TRBJ2-1
v_gene: TRBV7-8
CDR3aa: CASSLELASYNEQFF
CDR3nt: TGTGCCAGCAGCTTAGAGCTAGCGAGCTACAATGAGCAGTTCTTC

d_gene: -
abundance: -
j_gene: TRBJ1-1
v_gene: TRBV28
CDR3aa: CASSFGQGLRTEAFF
CDR3nt: TGTGCCAGCAGTTTTGGCCAGGGTCTAAGGACTGAAGCTTTCTTT

d_gene: TRBD1
abundance: -
j_gene: TRBJ1-1
v_gene: TRBV5-1
CDR3aa: CASVSGTGPRNTEAFF
CDR3nt: TGCGCCAGCGTATCCGGGACAGGGCCGAGGAACACTGAAGCTTTCTTT

d_gene: -
abundance: -
j_gene: TRBJ2-3
v_gene: TRBV7-6
CDR3aa: CASSSRGYPPNTSDTQYF
CDR3nt: TGTGCCAGCAGTTCGAGGGGCTACCCCCCAAATACTTCAGATACGCAGTATTTT

d_gene: -
abundance: few
j_gene: TRBJ2-7
v_gene: TRBV12-1
CDR3aa: CASSRRLLSSYEQYF
CDR3nt: TGTGCCAGCAGCCGACGACTCTTAAGCTCCTACGAGCAGTACTTC

d_gene: -
abundance: once
j_gene: TRBJ2-3
v_gene: TRBV30
CDR3aa: CAWSVLVDTQYF
CDR3nt: TGTGCCTGGAGTGTGCTAGTAGATACGCAGTATTTT

d_gene: TRBD1
abundance: -
j_gene: TRBJ2-7
v_gene: TRBV15
CDR3aa: CATSRGQGAGEQYF
CDR3nt: TGTGCCACCAGCAGAGGACAGGGGGCGGGTGAGCAGTACTTC

d_gene: -
abundance: -
j_gene: TRBJ2-1
v_gene: TRBV5-4
CDR3aa: CASSLAGYPEQFF
CDR3nt: TGTGCCAGCAGCTTGGCCGGCTACCCTGAGCAGTTCTTC

d_gene: -
abundance: -
j_gene: TRBJ2-1
v_gene: TRBV30
CDR3aa: CAWREGLHNEQFF
CDR3nt: TGTGCCTGGAGGGAAGGACTTCACAATGAGCAGTTCTTC

d_gene: -
abundance: many
j_gene: TRBJ1-6
v_gene: TRBV6-4
CDR3aa: CASSEGGSTRSPLHF
CDR3nt: TGTGCCAGCAGTGAAGGAGGGTCGACGAGATCACCCCTCCACTTT

d_gene: -
abundance: -
j_gene: TRBJ1-5
v_gene: TRBV19
CDR3aa: CASDTGYSNQPQHF
CDR3nt: TGTGCCAGCGACACAGGATATAGCAATCAGCCCCAGCATTTT

d_gene: TRBD1
abundance: -
j_gene: TRBJ1-5
v_gene: TRBV6-1
CDR3aa: CASSERGGTANQPQHF
CDR3nt: TGTGCCAGCAGTGAACGGGGGGGGACAGCTAATCAGCCCCAGCATTTT

d_gene: -
abundance: -
j_gene: TRBJ1-2
v_gene: TRBV10-3
CDR3aa: CASLGGGMGYTF
CDR3nt: TGTGCCTCCCTTGGAGGGGGGATGGGCTACACCTTC

d_gene: -
abundance: -
j_gene: TRBJ2-7
v_gene: TRBV5-1
CDR3aa: CASSSGVARDEQYF
CDR3nt: TGCGCCAGCAGCAGTGGGGTAGCGAGGGACGAGCAGTACTTC

d_gene: -
abundance: few
j_gene: TRBJ1-6
v_gene: TRBV25-1
CDR3aa: CASGGGRENSPLHF
CDR3nt: TGTGCCAGCGGAGGGGGACGGGAGAATTCACCCCTCCACTTT

d_gene: TRBD1
abundance: few
j_gene: TRBJ1-1
v_gene: TRBV27
CDR3aa: CASSLKQGPAFF
CDR3nt: TGTGCCAGCAGTTTAAAACAGGGGCCGGCTTTCTTT

d_gene: -
abundance: -
j_gene: TRBJ1-5
v_gene: TRBV30
CDR3aa: CAWSVGNQPQHF
CDR3nt: TGTGCCTGGAGTGTGGGCAATCAGCCCCAGCATTTT

d_gene: TRBD1
abundance: -
j_gene: TRBJ1-5
v_gene: TRBV7-2
CDR3aa: CASSFDRGLRQPQHF
CDR3nt: TGTGCCAGCAGCTTCGACAGGGGTTTAAGGCAGCCCCAGCATTTT

d_gene: -
abundance: -
j_gene: TRBJ2-3
v_gene: TRBV10-3
CDR3aa: CAISESGLMADTQYF
CDR3nt: TGTGCCATCAGTGAGTCGGGCCTCATGGCAGATACGCAGTATTTT

d_gene: TRBD1
abundance: -
j_gene: TRBJ1-5
v_gene: TRBV19
CDR3aa: CASSIGQGAFGNQPQHF
CDR3nt: TGTGCCAGTAGTATTGGGCAGGGGGCTTTCGGCAATCAGCCCCAGCATTTT

d_gene: -
abundance: -
j_gene: TRBJ1-1
v_gene: TRBV5-4
CDR3aa: CASTPGGGVNTEAFF
CDR3nt: TGTGCCAGCACCCCCGGCGGGGGTGTGAACACTGAAGCTTTCTTT

d_gene: -
abundance: -
j_gene: TRBJ2-7
v_gene: TRBV19
CDR3aa: CASTDSGRYEQYF
CDR3nt: TGTGCCAGTACAGACTCAGGCCGCTACGAGCAGTACTTC

d_gene: -
abundance: -
j_gene: TRBJ1-5
v_gene: TRBV6-1
CDR3aa: CASSESTNQPQHF
CDR3nt: TGTGCCAGCAGTGAGAGTACAAATCAGCCCCAGCATTTT

d_gene: TRBD1
abundance: -
j_gene: TRBJ2-3
v_gene: TRBV6-5
CDR3aa: CASSRGTGGIDTQYF
CDR3nt: TGTGCCAGCAGTCGCGGGACAGGGGGCATAGATACGCAGTATTTT

d_gene: TRBD1
abundance: -
j_gene: TRBJ2-5
v_gene: TRBV2
CDR3aa: CASSEAGGKQETQYF
CDR3nt: TGTGCCAGCAGTGAGGCAGGGGGCAAACAAGAGACCCAGTACTTC

d_gene: TRBD1
abundance: -
j_gene: TRBJ2-7
v_gene: TRBV10-1
CDR3aa: CASSDGTGGYEQYF
CDR3nt: TGCGCCAGCAGTGACGGGACAGGGGGCTACGAGCAGTACTTC

d_gene: TRBD1
abundance: few
j_gene: TRBJ1-3
v_gene: TRBV9
CDR3aa: CASSGTTGGSGNTIYF
CDR3nt: TGTGCCAGCAGCGGAACTACAGGGGGTTCTGGAAACACCATATATTTT

d_gene: -
abundance: once
j_gene: TRBJ2-1
v_gene: TRBV6-6
CDR3aa: CASGGRYEQFF
CDR3nt: TGTGCCAGCGGGGGCCGGTATGAGCAGTTCTTC

d_gene: -
abundance: -
j_gene: TRBJ2-7
v_gene: TRBV4-3
CDR3aa: CASSQERQGFYEQYF
CDR3nt: TGCGCCAGCAGCCAAGAGAGGCAGGGGTTCTACGAGCAGTACTTC

d_gene: -
abundance: -
j_gene: TRBJ2-6
v_gene: TRBV10-3
CDR3aa: CATGDSGANVLTF
CDR3nt: TGTGCCACCGGGGACTCTGGGGCCAACGTCCTGACTTTC

d_gene: -
abundance: -
j_gene: TRBJ2-1
v_gene: TRBV7-8
CDR3aa: CASSPGQFYNEQFF
CDR3nt: TGTGCCAGCAGCCCAGGACAGTTCTACAATGAGCAGTTCTTC

d_gene: -
abundance: few
j_gene: TRBJ2-5
v_gene: TRBV30
CDR3aa: CAWSGGGLETQYF
CDR3nt: TGTGCCTGGAGTGGGGGGGGCCTGGAGACCCAGTACTTC

d_gene: -
abundance: once
j_gene: TRBJ1-1
v_gene: TRBV11-2
CDR3aa: CASSYGSNTEAFF
CDR3nt: TGTGCCAGCAGCTATGGGTCAAACACTGAAGCTTTCTTT

d_gene: TRBD2
abundance: -
j_gene: TRBJ2-7
v_gene: TRBV19
CDR3aa: CASSEAAGGISYEQYF
CDR3nt: TGTGCCAGTAGTGAAGCAGCGGGAGGGATCTCCTACGAGCAGTACTTC

d_gene: TRBD1
abundance: -
j_gene: TRBJ1-1
v_gene: TRBV19
CDR3aa: CASSKDRGPRSEAFF
CDR3nt: TGTGCCAGTAGTAAGGACAGGGGGCCCCGAAGTGAAGCTTTCTTT

d_gene: -
abundance: -
j_gene: TRBJ2-5
v_gene: TRBV11-3
CDR3aa: CASSSSFSGETQYF
CDR3nt: TGTGCCAGCAGCTCTAGTTTTTCGGGGGAGACCCAGTACTTC

d_gene: TRBD1
abundance: -
j_gene: TRBJ2-5
v_gene: TRBV9
CDR3aa: CASSARQGSETQYF
CDR3nt: TGTGCCAGCAGCGCCAGACAGGGCTCAGAGACCCAGTACTTC

d_gene: TRBD1
abundance: -
j_gene: TRBJ2-2
v_gene: TRBV19
CDR3aa: CASSPDRATGELFF
CDR3nt: TGTGCCAGTAGTCCGGACAGGGCCACCGGGGAGCTGTTTTTT

d_gene: TRBD1
abundance: -
j_gene: TRBJ2-1
v_gene: TRBV18
CDR3aa: CASSPQTGTVNNEQFF
CDR3nt: TGTGCCAGCTCACCTCAGACCGGGACAGTGAACAATGAGCAGTTCTTC

d_gene: -
abundance: -
j_gene: TRBJ2-7
v_gene: TRBV7-9
CDR3aa: CASTRDSLPIF
CDR3nt: TGTGCCAGCACCCGGGACTCCCTACCGATCTTC

d_gene: -
abundance: -
j_gene: TRBJ2-3
v_gene: TRBV9
CDR3aa: CASSVGGPFESTDTQYF
CDR3nt: TGTGCCAGCAGCGTCGGGGGACCCTTTGAGAGCACAGATACGCAGTATTTT

d_gene: -
abundance: -
j_gene: TRBJ1-1
v_gene: TRBV4-1
CDR3aa: CASSQPNGRPGEAFF
CDR3nt: TGCGCCAGCAGCCAACCCAATGGGAGGCCGGGTGAAGCTTTCTTT